This TCR beta chain stems from a study of blood T cells in healthy people across ages. Study-level points and caveats: When one million T cells were used, diversity estimates were thought to be underestimates. Per-million-T-cell TCR beta diversity fell roughly linearly with age. Both naive CD4+ cell counts and diversity were greater in long-lived donors than in aged donors.

The CDR3 has 15 amino acids. The germline V gene has CDR1 SGHTA and CDR2 FQGNSA. Trimming removed 6 bases from V and 9 bases from J; junction bases left unmatched: 9. The authors ran a second PCR of 7 to 11 cycles using a sample-barcoded 5' primer and a J-beta primer mix. Each sample provided no less than 2.5 million CDR3-containing paired-end reads. TCRdb re-derived calls from the 5' RACE reads in MiXCR, one entry per CDR3 protein. The sample lists 630,000 or so distinct CDR3 sequences; about 30% were seen once. Worth noting for this clonotype: Its specificity is unknown.

The J gene is TRBJ2-1, the V gene TRBV7-2; 12 bases align to TRBD2. The material sequenced was blood. The source of this sequence is a woman of 80 years or more in good health. CDR3 sequence reads: CASRARLAGALEQFF. CDR3 nucleotide sequence: TGTGCCAGCAGGGCTCGACTAGCGGGGGCCCTTGAGCAGTTCTTC.